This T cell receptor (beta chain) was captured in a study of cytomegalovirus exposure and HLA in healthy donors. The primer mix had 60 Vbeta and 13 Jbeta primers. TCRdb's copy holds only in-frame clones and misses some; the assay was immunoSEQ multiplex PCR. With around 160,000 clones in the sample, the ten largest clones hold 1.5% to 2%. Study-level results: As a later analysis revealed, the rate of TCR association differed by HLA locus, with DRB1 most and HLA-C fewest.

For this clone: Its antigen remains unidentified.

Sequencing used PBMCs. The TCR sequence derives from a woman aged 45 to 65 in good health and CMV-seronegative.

The CDR3 spells CASSIARPGTAYNEQFF. In nucleotides, the CDR3 is TGTGCCAGTAGTATAGCTCGGCCCGGGACAGCATACAATGAGCAGTTCTTC. The V and J genes are TRBV19 and TRBJ2-1; 7 bases are shared with TRBD1. The CDR3 is 17 residues long. CDR1 and CDR2 (germline): LNHDA, SQIVND (reference sequence). Trimming took 1 base from V and 4 from J; bases not matched to a gene: 10.